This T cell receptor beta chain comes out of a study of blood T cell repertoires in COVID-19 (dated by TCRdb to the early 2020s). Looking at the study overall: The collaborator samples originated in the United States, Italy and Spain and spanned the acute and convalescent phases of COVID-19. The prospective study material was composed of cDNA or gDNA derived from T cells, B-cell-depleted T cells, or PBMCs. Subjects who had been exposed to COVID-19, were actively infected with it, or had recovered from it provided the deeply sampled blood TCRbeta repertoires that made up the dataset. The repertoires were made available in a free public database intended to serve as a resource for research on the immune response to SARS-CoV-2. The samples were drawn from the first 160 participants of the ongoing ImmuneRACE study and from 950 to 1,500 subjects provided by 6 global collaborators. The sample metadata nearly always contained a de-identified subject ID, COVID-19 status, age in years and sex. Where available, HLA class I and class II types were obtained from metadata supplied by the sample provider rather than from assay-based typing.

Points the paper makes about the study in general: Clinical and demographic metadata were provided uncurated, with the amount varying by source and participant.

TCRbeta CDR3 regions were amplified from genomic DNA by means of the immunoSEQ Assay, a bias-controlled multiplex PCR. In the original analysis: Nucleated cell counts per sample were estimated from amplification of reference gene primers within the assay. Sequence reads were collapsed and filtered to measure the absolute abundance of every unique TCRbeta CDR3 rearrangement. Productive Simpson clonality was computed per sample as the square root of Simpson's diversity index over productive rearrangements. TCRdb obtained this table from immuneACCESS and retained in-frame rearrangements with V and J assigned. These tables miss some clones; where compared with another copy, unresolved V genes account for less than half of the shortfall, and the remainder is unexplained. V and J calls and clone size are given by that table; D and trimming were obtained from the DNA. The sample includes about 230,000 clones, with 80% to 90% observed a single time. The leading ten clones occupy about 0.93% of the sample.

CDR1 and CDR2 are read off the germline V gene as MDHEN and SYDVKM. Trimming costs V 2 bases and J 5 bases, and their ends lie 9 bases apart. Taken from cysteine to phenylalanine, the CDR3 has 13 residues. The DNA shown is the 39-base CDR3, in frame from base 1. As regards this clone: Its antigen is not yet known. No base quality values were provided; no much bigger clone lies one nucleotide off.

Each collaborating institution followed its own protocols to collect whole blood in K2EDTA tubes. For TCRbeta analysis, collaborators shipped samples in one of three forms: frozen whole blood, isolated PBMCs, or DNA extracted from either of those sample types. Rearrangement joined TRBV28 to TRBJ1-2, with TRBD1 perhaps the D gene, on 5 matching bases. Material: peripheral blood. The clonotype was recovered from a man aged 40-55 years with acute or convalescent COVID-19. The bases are TGTGCCAGCAGTTTACCGGGGGTTTATGGCTACACCTTC. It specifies CASSLPGVYGYTF.